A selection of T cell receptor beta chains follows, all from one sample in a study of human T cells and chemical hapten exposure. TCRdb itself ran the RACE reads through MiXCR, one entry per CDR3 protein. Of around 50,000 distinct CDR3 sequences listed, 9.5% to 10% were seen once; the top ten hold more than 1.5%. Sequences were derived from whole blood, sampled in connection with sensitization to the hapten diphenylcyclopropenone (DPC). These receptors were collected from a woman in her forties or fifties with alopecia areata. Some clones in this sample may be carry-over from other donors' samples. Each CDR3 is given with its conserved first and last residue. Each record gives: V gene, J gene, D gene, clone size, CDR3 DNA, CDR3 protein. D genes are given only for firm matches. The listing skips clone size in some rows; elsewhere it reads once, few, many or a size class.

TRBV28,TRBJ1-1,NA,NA,TGTGCCAGCAACGGGCAGGGGCGTACTGAAGCTTTCTTT,CASNGQGRTEAFF
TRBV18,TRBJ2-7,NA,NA,TGTGCCAGCTCGCCGACCCCTTCAACAGGTCGCACAGGCGAGCAGTACTTC,CASSPTPSTGRTGEQYF
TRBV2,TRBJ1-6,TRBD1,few,TGTGCCAGCAGCCTCGACAGGGGTAATTCACCCCTCCACTTT,CASSLDRGNSPLHF
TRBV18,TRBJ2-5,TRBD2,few,TGTGCCAGCCAACGGCGAGCGGGAGGAGAGGAGACCCAGTACTTC,CASQRRAGGEETQYF
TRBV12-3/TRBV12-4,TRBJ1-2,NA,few,TGTGCCAGCAGTCCAGGGTATGGCTACACCTTC,CASSPGYGYTF
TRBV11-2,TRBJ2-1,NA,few,TGTGCCAGCAGCTGGGAAAGCGGGGAGCAGTTCTTC,CASSWESGEQFF
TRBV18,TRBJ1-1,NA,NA,TGTGCCTTAGTCGGGGGGCAGGTGCCGGCTTTCTTT,CALVGGQVPAFF
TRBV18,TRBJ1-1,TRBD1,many,TGTGCCAGCTCGACAGGGAGGGACACTGAAGCTTTCTTT,CASSTGRDTEAFF
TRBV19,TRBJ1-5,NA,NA,TGTGCCAGTAGTATGATGGGTAGCAATCAGCCCCAGCATTTT,CASSMMGSNQPQHF
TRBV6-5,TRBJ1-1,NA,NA,TGTGCCAGCAGTTACAACCCCGGGGGGACGGGCACTGAAGCTTTCTTT,CASSYNPGGTGTEAFF